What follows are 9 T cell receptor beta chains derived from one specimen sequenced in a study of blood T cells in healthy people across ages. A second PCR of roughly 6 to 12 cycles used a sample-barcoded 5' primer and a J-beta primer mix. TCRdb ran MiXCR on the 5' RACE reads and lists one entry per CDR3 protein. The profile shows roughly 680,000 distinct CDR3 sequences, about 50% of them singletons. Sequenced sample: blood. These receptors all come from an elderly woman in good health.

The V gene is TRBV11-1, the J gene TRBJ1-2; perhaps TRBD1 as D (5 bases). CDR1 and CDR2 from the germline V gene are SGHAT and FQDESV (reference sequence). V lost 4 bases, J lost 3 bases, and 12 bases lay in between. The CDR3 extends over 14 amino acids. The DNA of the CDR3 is TGTGCCAGCAGCTCCGGGGCTTCTTACTATGGCTACACCTTC. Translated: CASSSGASYYGYTF.

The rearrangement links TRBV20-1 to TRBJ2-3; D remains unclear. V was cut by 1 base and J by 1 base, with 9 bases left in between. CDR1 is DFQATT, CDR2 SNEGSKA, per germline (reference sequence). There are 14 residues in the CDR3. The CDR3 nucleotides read TGCAGTGCTAGAGTGGGGATCGGCACAGATACGCAGTATTTT. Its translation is CSARVGIGTDTQYF.

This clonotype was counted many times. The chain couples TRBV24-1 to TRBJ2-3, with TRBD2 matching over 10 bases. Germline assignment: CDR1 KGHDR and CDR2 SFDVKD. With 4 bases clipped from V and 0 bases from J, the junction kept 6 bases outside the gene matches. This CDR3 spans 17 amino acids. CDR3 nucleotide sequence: TGTGCCACCAGTGACCCCGGACTAGCGGCTAGCACAGATACGCAGTATTTT. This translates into CATSDPGLAASTDTQYF.

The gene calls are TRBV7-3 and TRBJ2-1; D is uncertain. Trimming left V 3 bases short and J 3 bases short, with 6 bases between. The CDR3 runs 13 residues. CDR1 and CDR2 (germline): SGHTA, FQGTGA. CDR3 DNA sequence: TGTGCCAGCAGCTTGGCCAACTACAATGAGCAGTTCTTC. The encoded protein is CASSLANYNEQFF.

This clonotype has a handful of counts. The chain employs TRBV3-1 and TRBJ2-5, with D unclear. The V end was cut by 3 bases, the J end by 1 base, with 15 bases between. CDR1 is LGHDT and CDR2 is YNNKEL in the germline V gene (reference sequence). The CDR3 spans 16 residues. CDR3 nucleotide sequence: TGTGCCAGCAGCCAGGAGACCTGGATCACCCAAGAGACCCAGTACTTC. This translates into CASSQETWITQETQYF.

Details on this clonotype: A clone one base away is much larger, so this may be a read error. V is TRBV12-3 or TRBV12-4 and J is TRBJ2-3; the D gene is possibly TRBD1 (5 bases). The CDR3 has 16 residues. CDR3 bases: TGTGCCTGCAGTCACCCACTGACAGTAGGCCTTGGGACGCAGTATTTT. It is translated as CACSHPLTVGLGTQYF.

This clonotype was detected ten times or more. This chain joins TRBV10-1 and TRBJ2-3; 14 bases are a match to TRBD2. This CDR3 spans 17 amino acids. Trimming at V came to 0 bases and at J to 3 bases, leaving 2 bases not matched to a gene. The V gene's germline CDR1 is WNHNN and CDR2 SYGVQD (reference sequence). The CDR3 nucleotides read TGCGCCAGCAGTGAGTCGAGACTAGCGGGAGGGACAGATACGCAGTATTTT. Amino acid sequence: CASSESRLAGGTDTQYF.

CDR3 bases: TGCGCCAGCAGCGCAACGGGGGTCTCCTACGAGCAGTACTTC. Translating it yields CASSATGVSYEQYF. The chain joins TRBV5-1 to TRBJ2-7, with D possibly matching TRBD2 (6 bases). V gave up 4 bases and J gave up 0 bases, with 11 bases separating them. Germline loops: CDR1 SGHRS, CDR2 YFSETQ. CDR3 length: 14 residues.

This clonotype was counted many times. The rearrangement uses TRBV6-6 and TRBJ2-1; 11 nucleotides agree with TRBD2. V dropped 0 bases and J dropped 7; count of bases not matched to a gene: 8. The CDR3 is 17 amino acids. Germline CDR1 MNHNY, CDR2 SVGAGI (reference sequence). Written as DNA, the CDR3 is TGTGCCAGCAGTTACTCAGGGCTAGCGGGGGGAGGGAATGAGCAGTTCTTC. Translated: CASSYSGLAGGGNEQFF.